This TCR beta chain was documented in a study of cytotoxic CD8 clonotypes in ibrutinib-treated CLL. As for the study in general: The cohort had around 10 relapsed/refractory and some 16 treatment-naive patients, some 18 IGHV unmutated. Study findings and constraints: At progression, clonality fell back toward baseline after rising at ibrutinib response.

This CDR3 spans 15 amino acids. The germline V and J ends were trimmed by 5 bases and 7 bases, with 17 bases remaining between them. CDR1 and CDR2 from the germline V gene are SGHTA and FQGNSA. A note on this clone: Antigen unknown.

Profiling relied on immunoSEQ multiplex PCR, and the TCRdb table lists in-frame clones only, not all of them. The data contain about 160,000 clones, 81% of them singletons. The sequence was obtained from a human donor with chronic lymphocytic leukemia. The rearrangement links TRBV7-2 to TRBJ1-4; the D gene is possibly TRBD1 (6 bases). This material consisted of PBMCs, taken after 12 months of ibrutinib treatment. CDR3: CASSPVGGGREKLFF. The CDR3 bases are TGTGCCAGCAGCCCAGTCGGCGGGGGCCGTGAAAAACTGTTTTTT.